These 6 T cell receptor beta chains originate from one sample sequenced in a study of blood T cell repertoires in COVID-19. The data were produced by immunoSEQ multiplex PCR, yet TCRdb's version contains in-frame clones alone and is incomplete. The data contain under 300,000 clones, 75% to 90% of them seen just once; the ten biggest clones take up 2.4%. Sequenced input: PBMCs or T cells enriched from blood (not recorded which). These receptors were obtained from a woman younger than 35 who had recovered from COVID-19.

This clone was counted a single time. This chain connects TRBV5-6 to TRBJ2-5; D uncertain. The V gene's germline CDR1 is SGHDT and CDR2 YYEEEE. Trimming took 2 bases from V and 5 from J, leaving 4 bases between them. This CDR3 has 11 amino acids. CDR3 amino acids: CASSFRETQYF. CDR3 nucleotide sequence: TGTGCCAGCAGCTTCCGGGAGACCCAGTACTTC.

This chain connects TRBV2 to TRBJ1-2, with TRBD1 as a possible D gene (6 bases). The V end lost 7 bases, the J end lost 3 bases, and 15 bases lay between the germline ends. Looked up from germline, CDR1 is SNHLY and CDR2 is FYNNEI. The length of the CDR3 is 14 residues. CDR3 sequence: CASKEQGTDYGYTF. The CDR3 nucleotides are TGTGCCAGCAAGGAACAGGGTACAGACTATGGCTACACCTTC.

The gene calls are TRBV12-3 or TRBV12-4 and TRBJ1-5; unclear D gene. V lost 6 bases, J lost 10 bases, and 16 bases lay in between. CDR3 length: 13 residues. The DNA of the CDR3 is TGTGCCAGCAGCACTGACGGGATTAAACCCCAGCATTTT. Encoded protein: CASSTDGIKPQHF.

The chain couples TRBV19 to TRBJ1-4, with D unclear. Germline-derived CDR1 and CDR2 are LNHDA and SQIVND (reference sequence). This CDR3 has 16 residues. Trimming pared 7 bases from V and 6 bases from J, leaving 21 bases between. The CDR3 coding sequence is TGTGCCAGTAATCTCGGGATATCGGAGTCTTATGAAAAACTGTTTTTT. Protein product: CASNLGISESYEKLFF.

The chain employs TRBV19 and TRBJ1-1, with TRBD1 identical over 10 bases. This CDR3 has 12 amino acids. With V trimmed by 10 bases and J by 4 bases, 3 bases remained unmatched. Germline V CDR1 and CDR2: LNHDA, SQIVND (reference sequence). CDR3 nucleotide sequence: TGTGCCATCCGGACAGGGGGCACTGAAGCTTTCTTT. The encoded protein is CAIRTGGTEAFF.

The rearrangement joins TRBV9 to TRBJ1-6; TRBD1 aligns across 8 bases. Germline V lookup: CDR1 SGDLS, CDR2 YYNGEE. The V segment lost 4 bases and the J segment 3 bases; nucleotides outside the gene matches: 6. The CDR3 has 16 amino acids. CDR3 bases: TGTGCCAGCAGCAACCTCGGACAGGGCTATAATTCACCCCTCCACTTT. Its translation is CASSNLGQGYNSPLHF.